These 3 T cell receptor beta chains were all obtained from the same sample, sequenced in a study of cytomegalovirus exposure and HLA in healthy donors. The PCR employed 60 Vbeta primers together with 13 Jbeta primers. Measured with immunoSEQ multiplex PCR; TCRdb has only the in-frame clones, and not every one. The profile shows over 200,000 clones, about 83% of them singletons. Sequencing used PBMCs. The origin of the receptors is a human donor in good health.

This chain joins TRBV5-1 and TRBJ2-7; 9 bases align to TRBD1. After removal of 3 bases from V and 6 bases from J, the junction contained 7 bases not matched to a gene. This CDR3 has 14 amino acids. Germline-derived CDR1 and CDR2 are SGHRS and YFSETQ. CDR3 residues: CASSSGGTGSEQYF. For the CDR3, the DNA is TGCGCCAGCAGCTCCGGGGGGACAGGGAGCGAGCAGTACTTC.

This rearrangement joins TRBV27 to TRBJ2-7; D is ambiguous. This CDR3 has 11 amino acids. V gave up 4 bases and J gave up 6 bases, with 7 bases separating them. The germline CDR1 and CDR2 sequences are MNHEY and SMNVEV (reference sequence). DNA for the CDR3: TGTGCCAGCAGTTCGAGGTCCGAGCAGTACTTC. Its translation: CASSSRSEQYF.

The CDR3 DNA follows: TGTGCCAGCAGCCCATCGGGCGGGAGGTCCTACAATGAGCAGTTCTTC. It encodes CASSPSGGRSYNEQFF. V and J are TRBV28 and TRBJ2-1; 8 positions agree with TRBD2. The germline V gene encodes CDR1 MDHEN and CDR2 SYDVKM. The CDR3 contains 16 residues. V shed 6 bases and J 1 base; nucleotides not matched to a gene: 8.